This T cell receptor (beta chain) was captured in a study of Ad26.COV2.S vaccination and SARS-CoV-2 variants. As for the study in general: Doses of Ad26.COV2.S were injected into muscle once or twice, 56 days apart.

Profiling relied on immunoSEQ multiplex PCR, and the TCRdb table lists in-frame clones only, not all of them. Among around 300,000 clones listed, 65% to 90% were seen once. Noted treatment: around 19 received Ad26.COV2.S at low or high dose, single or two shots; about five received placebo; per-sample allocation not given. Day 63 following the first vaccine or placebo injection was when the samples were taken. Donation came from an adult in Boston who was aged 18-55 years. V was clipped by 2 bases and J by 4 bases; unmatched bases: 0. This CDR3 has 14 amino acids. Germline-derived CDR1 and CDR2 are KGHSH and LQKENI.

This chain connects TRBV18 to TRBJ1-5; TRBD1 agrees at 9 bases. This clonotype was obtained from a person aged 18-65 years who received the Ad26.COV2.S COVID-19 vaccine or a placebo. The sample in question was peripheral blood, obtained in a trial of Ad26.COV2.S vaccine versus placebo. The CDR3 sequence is CASSPGTGNQPQHF. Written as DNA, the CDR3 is TGTGCCAGCTCACCAGGGACAGGGAATCAGCCCCAGCATTTT.